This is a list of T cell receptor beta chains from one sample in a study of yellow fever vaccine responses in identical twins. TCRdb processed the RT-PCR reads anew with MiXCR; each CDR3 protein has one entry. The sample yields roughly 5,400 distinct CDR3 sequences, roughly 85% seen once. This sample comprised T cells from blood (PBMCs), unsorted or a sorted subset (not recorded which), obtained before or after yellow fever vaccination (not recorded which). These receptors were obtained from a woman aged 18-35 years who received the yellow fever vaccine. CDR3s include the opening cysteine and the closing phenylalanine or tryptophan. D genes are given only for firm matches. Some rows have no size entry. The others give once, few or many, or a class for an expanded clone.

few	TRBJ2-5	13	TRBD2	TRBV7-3	TGTGCCAGCAGTTCGGGGAGGGCCGAGACCCAGTACTTC	CASSSGRAETQYF
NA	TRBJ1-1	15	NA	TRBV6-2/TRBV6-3	TGTGCCAGCAGTTACCAAAGGGGGTCCGCTACTGAAGCTTTCTTT	CASSYQRGSATEAFF
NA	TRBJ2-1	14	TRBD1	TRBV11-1	TGTGCCAGCAGCTTAAGACAGGGGCCTATTGAGCAGTTCTTC	CASSLRQGPIEQFF
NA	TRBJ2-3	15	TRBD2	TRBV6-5	TGTGCCAGCAGTTGGCGGGAGTCCCACACAGATACGCAGTATTTT	CASSWRESHTDTQYF
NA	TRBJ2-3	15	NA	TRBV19	TGTGCCAGTAGTGACCGGGACATTAGCACAGATACGCAGTATTTT	CASSDRDISTDTQYF
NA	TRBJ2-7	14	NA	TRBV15	TGTGCCACCAGCAGTGTCCGGCAGGGTAACGAGCAGTACTTC	CATSSVRQGNEQYF
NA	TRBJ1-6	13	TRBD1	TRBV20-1	TGCAGTGCTAGTGGACAGGAGTATTCACCCCTCCACTTT	CSASGQEYSPLHF
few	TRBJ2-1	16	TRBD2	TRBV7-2	TGTGCCAGCAGCTTAGGGGGGGGGACCTACTACAATGAGCAGTTCTTC	CASSLGGGTYYNEQFF
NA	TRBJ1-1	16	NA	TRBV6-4	TGTGCCAGCAGTCACCAACAGGGCCCCATGAACACTGAAGCTTTCTTT	CASSHQQGPMNTEAFF
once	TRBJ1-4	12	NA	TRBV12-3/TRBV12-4	TGTGCCAGCAGTTTAGTTACAGGGAGGATGTTTTTT	CASSLVTGRMFF
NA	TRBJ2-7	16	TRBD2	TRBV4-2	TGTGCCAGCAGCCCCTGGGGCGCGGGAGCTCGGAACGAGCAGTACTTC	CASSPWGAGARNEQYF
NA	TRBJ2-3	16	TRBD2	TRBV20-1	TGCAGTGCTAGAGACCCCCAGCGGGGACGGGGAGATACGCAGTATTTT	CSARDPQRGRGDTQYF
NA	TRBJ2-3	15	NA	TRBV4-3	TGCGCCAGCAGCCAAGATTGGGGGGGCGGCGATACGCAGTATTTT	CASSQDWGGGDTQYF
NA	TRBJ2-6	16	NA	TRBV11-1	TGTGCCAGCAGCTTATTGGTCAGCTCTGGGGCCAACGTCCTGACTTTC	CASSLLVSSGANVLTF
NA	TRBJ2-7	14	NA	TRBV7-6	TGTGCCAGCAGCTTCGACAGGCCAGCCTACGAGCAGTACTTC	CASSFDRPAYEQYF
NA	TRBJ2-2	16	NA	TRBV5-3	TGTGCCAGAAGCTTGAGAGGCGGAGCGAACACCGGGGAGCTGTTTTTT	CARSLRGGANTGELFF
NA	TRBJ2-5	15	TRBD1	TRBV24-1	TGTGCCACCGGGGCGGACAGGGGGCTTCTTGAGACCCAGTACTTC	CATGADRGLLETQYF